Below, one TCR beta chain is given with its context. Its antigen is not identified. Blood got drawn at baseline, again on cycle 4 day 1, and then on cycle 7 day 1. This sample is part of a study of OX40 agonist ivuxolimab in advanced cancers. Turning to the study itself: Patients were treated with intravenous ivuxolimab, dosed at 0.01 to 10 mg/kg and infused every 2 weeks. The dose-escalation cohort was around 83% male, with a mean age of 60 years, ranging about 23 to 79.

General study results and limits: There was clonal expansion of CD4+ and CD8+ blood T cells by week 6 at 0.1 to 3.0 mg/kg.

Sequenced by immunoSEQ multiplex PCR; TCRdb stores in-frame clones only, minus some. The top ten clones hold 2.8% of a sample with 57,000 or so clones, around 81% of them seen once. CDR1 is LNHDA and CDR2 is SQIVND in the germline V gene (reference sequence). V lost 3 bases, J lost 4 bases, and 4 bases lay in between. The CDR3 is 12 residues long. The chain couples TRBV19 to TRBJ2-1; D is undetermined. The sample was CD4+ or CD8+ T cells sorted from blood, taken in a trial of the OX40 agonist ivuxolimab. The receptor was derived from an adult with an advanced solid tumor such as melanoma, head and neck, liver or kidney cancer. CDR3 sequence: CASSMGYNEQFF. DNA for the CDR3: TGTGCCAGTAGTATGGGTTACAATGAGCAGTTCTTC.